Listed here are 7 T cell receptor beta chains from one sample, sequenced in a study of control samples from healthy donors and cancer patients (dated by TCRdb to the early 2020s). Library prep was done by the immunoSEQ multiplex PCR assay. Held by TCRdb, this immuneACCESS table contains in-frame sequences only and omits some clones. Under half of the omission traces to an unresolved V gene where checked; the cause of the rest is unknown. The table for this sample lists over 45,000 clones; 90% to 95% of them were counted only once. The biggest ten clones account for roughly 0.8% of the sample. Sequenced input: PBMCs. These receptors came from a man aged 25 to 45 with colorectal cancer.

In this sample, this clone turned up once. This sequence joins TRBV13 and TRBJ1-2, with TRBD1 matching over 7 bases. The length of the CDR3 is 16 residues. Germline assignment: CDR1 PRHDT and CDR2 FYEKMQ (reference sequence). The V and J ends lost 5 bases and 4 bases, in that order; junction bases with no gene match: 13. CDR3 sequence: CASSSRGTVIFYGYTF. DNA of the CDR3: TGTGCCAGCAGCAGTCGGGGGACAGTTATCTTCTATGGCTACACCTTC.

V is TRBV6-1 and J is TRBJ2-1, with TRBD1 matching 9 bases. This CDR3 spans 18 amino acids. From germline, CDR1 is MNHNS and CDR2 SASEGT. With 4 bases clipped from V and 8 bases from J, the junction kept 18 bases outside the gene matches. CDR3 amino acids: CASSVHAISGQGSYEQFF. DNA of the CDR3: TGTGCCAGCAGTGTCCATGCTATCTCGGGACAGGGATCGTATGAGCAGTTCTTC.

This clone was recorded once. V is TRBV7-6 and J is TRBJ1-6; TRBD1 aligns across 7 bases. There are 16 residues in the CDR3. From germline, CDR1 is SGHVS and CDR2 FNYEAQ. The V and J ends lost 2 bases and 9 bases, in that order; junction bases with no gene match: 10. The chain's CDR3 is CASSLFSGQLSSPLHF. The CDR3 DNA is TGTGCCAGCAGCTTATTTTCGGGACAGCTAAGTTCACCCCTCCACTTT.

The chain carries TRBV14 and TRBJ2-5; D is unclear. Trimming pared 0 bases from V and 4 bases from J, leaving 6 bases between. The CDR3 length is 13 residues. Per the germline V gene, CDR1 is SGHDN and CDR2 is FVKESK. As DNA, the CDR3 is TGTGCCAGCAGCCAAGATCTGCTAGAGACCCAGTACTTC. It encodes CASSQDLLETQYF.

The chain joins TRBV14 to TRBJ1-1; D is ambiguous. The V gene's germline CDR1 is SGHDN and CDR2 FVKESK. The V end lost 1 base, the J end lost 11 bases, and 8 bases lay between the germline ends. CDR3 length: 11 residues. The chain's CDR3 is CASSQGPLAFF. In nucleotides, the CDR3 is TGTGCCAGCAGCCAAGGACCCCTGGCTTTCTTT.

This rearrangement joins TRBV5-4 to TRBJ1-1, with a weak D call TRBD1 (6 bases). This CDR3 spans 14 amino acids. Germline assignment: CDR1 SGHNT and CDR2 YYREEE (reference sequence). Between the trimmed V and J ends, which lost 3 bases and 2 bases, there was a span of 11 bases. The CDR3 nucleotides are TGTGCCAGCAGCTCCGGGACATTTAACACTGAAGCTTTCTTT. This encodes CASSSGTFNTEAFF.

The rearrangement uses TRBV3-1 (or the pseudogene TRBV3-2) and TRBJ2-1, with D possibly TRBD2 on 6 matching bases. With 2 bases removed from V and 7 bases from J, the gap between germline ends came to 15 bases. The CDR3 loop spans 15 amino acids. CDR1 is LGHDT and CDR2 is YNNKEL in the germline V gene (reference sequence). CDR3 nucleotide sequence: TGTGCCAGCAGCCAATGGGGGGAGTTGGGGAATGAGCAGTTCTTC. As protein: CASSQWGELGNEQFF.